One and the same sample provided the 24 T cell receptor beta chains below, sequenced in a study of blood T cell dynamics during melanoma immunotherapy. Indicated time point: week 3, after first cycle of checkpoint inhibitor. Clones were read by immunoSEQ multiplex PCR, and TCRdb kept only the in-frame ones, dropping some. The data show a few thousand clones, approximately 91% seen once. The input for sequencing was blood, taken from a patient treated with checkpoint blockade. The receptors shown here come from a human donor with melanoma.

The chain uses TRBV9 and TRBJ2-3; D is perhaps TRBD2 (6 bases). The CDR3 is 16 residues long. CDR1 and CDR2 from the germline V gene are SGDLS and YYNGEE. Trimming left V 0 bases short and J 2 bases short, with 13 bases between. The CDR3: CASSVVSSGYTDTQYF. The CDR3 coding sequence is TGTGCCAGCAGCGTAGTTAGTAGCGGCTACACAGATACGCAGTATTTT. The whole variable domain, remainder taken from reference TRBV9 and TRBJ2-3, is DSGVTQTPKHLITATGQRVTLRCSPRSGDLSVYWYQQSLDQGLQFLIQYYNGEERAKGNILERFSAQQFPDLHSELNLSSLELGDSALYFCASSVVSSGYTDTQYFGPGTRLTVL.

The CDR3 nucleotides are TGTGCCAGCAGCTTATTTCATGGGGGGCTAAACACTGAAGCTTTCTTT. The encoded protein is CASSLFHGGLNTEAFF. The chain employs TRBV4-2 and TRBJ1-1; tentatively, D is TRBD1 (6 bases). Trimming removed 5 bases from V and 2 bases from J, with 18 bases in between. Germline lookup yields CDR1 LGHNA and CDR2 YNFKEQ. CDR3 length: 16 amino acids.

The sample holds one count of this clone. This CDR3 is CASSSYRRTEDTQYF. Written as DNA, the CDR3 is TGTGCCAGCAGCTCATACCGACGGACAGAAGATACGCAGTATTTT. The rearrangement uses TRBV11-2 and TRBJ2-3, with TRBD1 as a possible D gene (6 bases). In germline, CDR1 is SGHAT, CDR2 FQNNGV. V was shortened by 4 bases and J by 5 bases, with 16 bases between the two germline ends. This CDR3 region has 15 residues.

This chain's CDR3 is CASRPTFRGVYEQYF. CDR3 bases: TGTGCCAGCAGGCCAACTTTCAGGGGAGTGTACGAGCAGTACTTC. The V and J genes are TRBV28 and TRBJ2-7; tentatively, D is TRBD1 (6 bases). There are 15 residues in the CDR3. Germline assignment: CDR1 MDHEN and CDR2 SYDVKM. Trimming stripped 6 bases from V and 4 bases from J, with 19 bases between.

The chain is built from TRBV19 and TRBJ2-3; 7 bases align to TRBD1. CDR3 size: 15 residues. The junction had 8 bases not matched to a gene; V was cut back by 4 bases and J by 4 bases. Germline V gives CDR1 LNHDA, CDR2 SQIVND (reference sequence). CDR3 sequence (DNA): TGTGCCAGTAGTACCCGACAGGGTTTCGCAGATACGCAGTATTTT. Its translation is CASSTRQGFADTQYF.

CDR3 nucleotides: TGTGCCAGCACCCCCCGGGCTTACACAGATACGCAGTATTTT. It translates to CASTPRAYTDTQYF. The chain uses TRBV7-2 and TRBJ2-3; D is ambiguous. Germline CDR1 is SGHTA and CDR2 is FQGNSA. The V end lost 7 bases, the J end lost 2 bases, and 13 bases lay between the germline ends. CDR3 length: 14 residues.

V and J are TRBV6-1 and TRBJ1-3; D call uncertain. The CDR3 has 15 amino acids. Germline V gives CDR1 MNHNS, CDR2 SASEGT. Trimming cost V 7 bases and J 0 bases, with 13 bases left between them. DNA for the CDR3: TGTGCCAGCAAGGCGGTCGCGAACTCTGGAAACACCATATATTTT. Its protein is CASKAVANSGNTIYF.

The rearrangement uses TRBV7-9 and TRBJ1-2, with D possibly matching TRBD1 (5 bases). Germline CDR1 reads SEHNR; CDR2 reads FQNEAQ (reference sequence). The CDR3 has 14 residues. V was trimmed by 0 bases and J by 7 bases, leaving 12 bases between them. CDR3 region: CASSLAGGILGYTF. CDR3 bases: TGTGCCAGCAGCTTAGCGGGGGGAATCCTTGGCTACACCTTC.

This sequence joins TRBV11-3 and TRBJ2-1, with TRBD2 as a possible D gene (6 bases). The germline V gene encodes CDR1 SGHNT and CDR2 YENEEA. V lost 3 bases to trimming and J lost 7 bases, with 13 bases between them. The CDR3 is made up of 14 amino acids. The CDR3 region is CASSFRDSRNEQFF. The CDR3 DNA follows: TGTGCCAGCAGCTTCCGGGACTCACGGAATGAGCAGTTCTTC.

V usage is TRBV27 and J usage is TRBJ2-7, with TRBD2 matching over 11 bases. This CDR3 comprises 15 residues. Germline loops: CDR1 MNHEY, CDR2 SMNVEV (reference sequence). V lost 6 bases and J lost 1; bases outside the gene matches: 5. The CDR3 nucleotides read TGTGCCAGCAGGCGCGGGACTAGCGGATCCTACGAGCAGTACTTC. Translation gives CASRRGTSGSYEQYF.

The chain joins TRBV5-6 to TRBJ2-7, with D perhaps matching TRBD2 (5 bases). The ends were cut back, 0 bases at V and 1 base at J, with 11 bases in the middle. This CDR3 region has 15 residues. Germline loops: CDR1 SGHDT, CDR2 YYEEEE. DNA of the CDR3: TGTGCCAGCAGCTTGGTTAGAGGGAGTTCCTACGAGCAGTACTTC. This translates into CASSLVRGSSYEQYF.

The chain uses TRBV7-9 and TRBJ1-5; weak D call: TRBD1 (5 bases). The V gene's germline CDR1 is SEHNR and CDR2 FQNEAQ (reference sequence). This CDR3 is built from 16 residues. Trimming removed 5 bases at V and 3 bases at J, with 17 bases between. The CDR3 region is CASSPGRGLVNQPQHF. DNA of the CDR3: TGTGCCAGCAGCCCTGGACGGGGGTTGGTCAATCAGCCCCAGCATTTT.

This chain links TRBV27 with TRBJ1-2, with 7 bases aligning to TRBD1. Germline-derived CDR1 and CDR2 are MNHEY and SMNVEV (reference sequence). This CDR3 region has 14 residues. J was trimmed by 8 bases and V by 5 bases; bases with no gene match: 11. This chain's CDR3 is CASSQYAQGGGYTF. The CDR3 DNA sequence: TGTGCCAGCAGTCAATACGCGCAGGGGGGCGGCTACACCTTC.

This clone came up a few times. The identical CDR3 is also encoded by other nucleotide sequences in the sample. V and J are TRBV19 and TRBJ1-5, with TRBD1 identical over 8 bases. Germline-derived CDR1 and CDR2 are LNHDA and SQIVND (reference sequence). V was clipped by 11 bases and J by 0 bases; unmatched bases: 3. The CDR3 runs to 13 residues. CDR3 sequence: CASDRGSNQPQHF. CDR3 sequence (DNA): TGTGCCTCCGACAGGGGTAGCAATCAGCCCCAGCATTTT.

This clone showed up just a few times. The chain employs TRBV14 and TRBJ1-4; the D gene is possibly TRBD1 (6 bases). V was cut by 4 bases and J by 13 bases, with 13 bases left in between. The CDR3 is 12 residues long. Germline values: CDR1 SGHDN, CDR2 FVKESK. The CDR3 DNA is TGTGCCAGCAGCCTCGGACAGAGGGGACTGTTTTTT. Its translation is CASSLGQRGLFF.

This clone was picked up a small number of times. This chain uses TRBV6-5 with TRBJ1-2, with unresolved D. This CDR3 comprises 14 residues. V was cut by 2 bases and J by 6 bases, with 13 bases left in between. The germline V gene has CDR1 MNHEY and CDR2 SVGAGI. CDR3 nucleotides: TGTGCCAGCAGTTACAGGGAGAGAAGGGATGGCTACACCTTC. It specifies CASSYRERRDGYTF.

Note on this clone: One end of the junction is discordant with germline, which a read error may explain. The J gene is TRBJ2-7, the V gene TRBV6-6, with 7 bases matching TRBD1. The germline CDR1 and CDR2 sequences are MNHNY and SVGAGI (reference sequence). The CDR3 extends over 15 amino acids. This CDR3 reads CASTYPAGTAYEQYF. The CDR3 DNA sequence: TGTGCCAGCACTTACCCCGCTGGGACAGCATACGAGCAGTACTTC.

This clone was recorded only once. This chain connects TRBV5-6 to TRBJ2-1, with 8 positions matching TRBD2. The CDR3 length is 14 residues. The germline V gene encodes CDR1 SGHDT and CDR2 YYEEEE. Trimming cost V 7 bases and J 5 bases; bases outside gene matches: 8. The CDR3 is CASHTSGRNNEQFF. CDR3 DNA: TGTGCCAGCCACACGAGCGGGAGAAACAATGAGCAGTTCTTC.

The rearrangement uses TRBV4-2 and TRBJ2-1; TRBD1 aligns across 7 bases. CDR1 and CDR2 (germline): LGHNA, YNFKEQ. The CDR3 is made up of 16 amino acids. Unmatched junction bases numbered 6, after V lost 1 base and J lost 3 bases. For the CDR3, the DNA is TGTGCCAGCAGCCAAGGGAGACAGGGTCTCTACAATGAGCAGTTCTTC. Residues: CASSQGRQGLYNEQFF.

The J gene is TRBJ1-4, the V gene TRBV29-1; a weak D match, TRBD1 (5 bases). Germline V CDR1 and CDR2: SQVTM, ANQGSEA. V shed 4 bases and J shed 10 bases, with 19 bases lying between them. There are 14 residues in the CDR3. The CDR3 DNA follows: TGCAGCGTTGGAGACGCGATTCTCGGGGGAAAACTGTTTTTT. Protein product: CSVGDAILGGKLFF.

The chain has TRBV5-4 and TRBJ2-7; D is unclear. The CDR3 contains 12 residues. V was clipped by 4 bases and J by 4 bases, with 9 bases between them. CDR1 and CDR2 (germline): SGHNT, YYREEE (reference sequence). CDR3 sequence reads: CASSLLGYEQYF. The DNA of the CDR3 is TGTGCCAGCAGCCTCCTAGGGTACGAGCAGTACTTC.

On this clone: Mismatch with germline at one junction end may stem from a read error. The sample has other DNA sequences that encode this CDR3 too. This rearrangement joins TRBV7-3 to TRBJ1-2, with D perhaps TRBD1 (5 bases). The CDR3 length is 13 residues. Germline loops: CDR1 SGHTA, CDR2 FQGTGA. Here the CDR3 DNA reads TGTGCCAGCAGCCTAGGGACGGCCTATGGCTACACCTTT. Protein sequence: CASSLGTAYGYTF.

This clone appeared once. This rearrangement joins TRBV11-2 to TRBJ2-7; 10 bases are a match to TRBD2. The CDR3 length is 15 residues. The V gene end was trimmed by 2 bases and the J gene end by 3 bases; junction bases not matched to a gene: 4. Germline loops: CDR1 SGHAT, CDR2 FQNNGV. CDR3 loop: CASSLTTSGFYEQYF. CDR3 sequence (DNA): TGTGCCAGCAGCTTAACGACTAGCGGGTTCTACGAGCAGTACTTC.

This chain links TRBV11-3 with TRBJ2-7; a possible D gene is TRBD2 (5 bases). The CDR3 length is 11 residues. Per the germline V gene, CDR1 is SGHNT and CDR2 is YENEEA. Trimming took 7 bases from V and 7 from J, leaving 11 bases between them. The CDR3: CASTNSGEQYF. The CDR3 DNA reads TGTGCCAGCACTAACTCGGGGGAGCAGTACTTC.